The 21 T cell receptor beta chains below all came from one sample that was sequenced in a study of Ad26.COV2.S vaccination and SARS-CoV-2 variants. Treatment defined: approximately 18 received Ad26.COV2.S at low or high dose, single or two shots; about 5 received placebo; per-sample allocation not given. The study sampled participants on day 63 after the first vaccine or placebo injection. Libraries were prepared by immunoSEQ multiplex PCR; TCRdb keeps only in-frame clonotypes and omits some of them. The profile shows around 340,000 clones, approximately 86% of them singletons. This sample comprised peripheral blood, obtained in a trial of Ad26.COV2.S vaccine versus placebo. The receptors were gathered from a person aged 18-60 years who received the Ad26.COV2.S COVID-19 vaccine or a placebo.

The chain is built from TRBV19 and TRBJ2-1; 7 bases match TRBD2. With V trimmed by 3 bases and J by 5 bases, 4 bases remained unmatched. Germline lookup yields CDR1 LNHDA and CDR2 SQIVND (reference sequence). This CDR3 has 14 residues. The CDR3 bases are TGTGCCAGTAGTATTCGTGCGGGGGACAATGAGCAGTTCTTC. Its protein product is CASSIRAGDNEQFF.

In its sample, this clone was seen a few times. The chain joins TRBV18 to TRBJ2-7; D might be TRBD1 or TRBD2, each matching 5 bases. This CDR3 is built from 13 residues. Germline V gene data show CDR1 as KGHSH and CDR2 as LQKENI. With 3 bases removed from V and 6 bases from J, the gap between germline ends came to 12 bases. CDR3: CASSPRLGREQYF. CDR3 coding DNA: TGTGCCAGCTCACCGAGATTGGGACGCGAGCAGTACTTC.

CDR3 DNA: TGTGCCAGCAGTTTCGGGGCGGCGGCAGATACGCAGTATTTT. Protein product: CASSFGAAADTQYF. The chain has TRBV28 and TRBJ2-3; D possibly matches TRBD1 or TRBD2 (5 bases each). The ends were cut back, 3 bases at V and 4 bases at J, with 11 bases in the middle. Per the germline V gene, CDR1 is MDHEN and CDR2 is SYDVKM. The CDR3 runs to 14 residues.

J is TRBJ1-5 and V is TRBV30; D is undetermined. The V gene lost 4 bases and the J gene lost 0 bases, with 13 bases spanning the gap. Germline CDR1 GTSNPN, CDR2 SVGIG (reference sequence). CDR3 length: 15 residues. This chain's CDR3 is CAWTPEVNSNQPQHF. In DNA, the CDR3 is TGTGCCTGGACTCCGGAGGTCAATAGCAATCAGCCCCAGCATTTT.

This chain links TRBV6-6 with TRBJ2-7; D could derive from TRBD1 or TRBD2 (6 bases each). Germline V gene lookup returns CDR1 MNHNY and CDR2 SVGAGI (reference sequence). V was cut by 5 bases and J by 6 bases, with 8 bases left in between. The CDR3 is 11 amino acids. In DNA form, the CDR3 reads TGTGCCAGCAGTGAGGGGGGCGAGCAGTACTTC. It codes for CASSEGGEQYF.

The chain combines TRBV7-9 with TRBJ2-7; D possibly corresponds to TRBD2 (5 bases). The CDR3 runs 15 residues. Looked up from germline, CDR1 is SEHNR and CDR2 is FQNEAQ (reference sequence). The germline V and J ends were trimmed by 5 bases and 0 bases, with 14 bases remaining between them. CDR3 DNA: TGTGCCAGCAGCCACGGGTGGGCGGGCTCCTACGAGCAGTACTTC. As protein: CASSHGWAGSYEQYF.

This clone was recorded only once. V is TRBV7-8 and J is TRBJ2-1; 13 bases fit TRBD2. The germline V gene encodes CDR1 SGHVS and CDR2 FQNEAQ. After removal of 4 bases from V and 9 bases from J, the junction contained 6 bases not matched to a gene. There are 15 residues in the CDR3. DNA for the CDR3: TGTGCCAGCAGCTGGGGGACTAGCGGGAACGGTGAGCAGTTCTTC. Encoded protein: CASSWGTSGNGEQFF.

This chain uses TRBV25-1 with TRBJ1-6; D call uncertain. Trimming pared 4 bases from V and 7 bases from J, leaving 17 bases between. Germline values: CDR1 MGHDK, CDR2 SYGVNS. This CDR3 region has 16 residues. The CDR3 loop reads CASSVSRLGGNSPLHF. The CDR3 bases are TGTGCCAGCAGTGTATCACGCCTGGGCGGCAATTCACCCCTCCACTTT. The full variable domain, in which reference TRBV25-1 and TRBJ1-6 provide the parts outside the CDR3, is EADIYQTPRYLVIGTGKKITLECSQTMGHDKMYWYQQDPGMELHLIHYSYGVNSTEKGDLSSESTVSRIRTEHFPLTLESARPSHTSQYLCASSVSRLGGNSPLHFGNGTRLTVT.

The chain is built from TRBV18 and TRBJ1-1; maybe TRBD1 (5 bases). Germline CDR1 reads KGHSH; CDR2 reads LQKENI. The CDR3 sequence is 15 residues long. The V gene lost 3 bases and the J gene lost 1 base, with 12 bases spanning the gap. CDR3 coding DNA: TGTGCCAGCTCACCCTCGACAGACAAGAACACTGAAGCTTTCTTT. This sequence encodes CASSPSTDKNTEAFF.

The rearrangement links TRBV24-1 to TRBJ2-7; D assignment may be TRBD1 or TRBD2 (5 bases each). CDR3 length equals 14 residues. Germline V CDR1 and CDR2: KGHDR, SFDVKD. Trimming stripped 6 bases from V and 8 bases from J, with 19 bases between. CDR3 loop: CATSHRDGILKQYF. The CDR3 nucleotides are TGTGCCACCAGTCACCGGGACGGGATCTTGAAGCAGTACTTC.

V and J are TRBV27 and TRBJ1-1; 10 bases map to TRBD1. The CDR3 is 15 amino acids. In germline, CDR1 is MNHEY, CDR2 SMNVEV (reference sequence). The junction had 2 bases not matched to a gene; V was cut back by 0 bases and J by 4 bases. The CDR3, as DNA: TGTGCCAGCAGTTTATCGAGGACAGGGGGCACTGAAGCTTTCTTT. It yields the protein CASSLSRTGGTEAFF.

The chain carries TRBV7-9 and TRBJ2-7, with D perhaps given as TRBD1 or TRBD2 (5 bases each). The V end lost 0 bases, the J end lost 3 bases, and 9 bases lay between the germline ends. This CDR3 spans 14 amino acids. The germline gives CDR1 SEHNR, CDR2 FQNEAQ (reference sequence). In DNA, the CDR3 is TGTGCCAGCAGCTTAGCGGGGGTATTCTACGAGCAGTACTTC. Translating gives CASSLAGVFYEQYF.

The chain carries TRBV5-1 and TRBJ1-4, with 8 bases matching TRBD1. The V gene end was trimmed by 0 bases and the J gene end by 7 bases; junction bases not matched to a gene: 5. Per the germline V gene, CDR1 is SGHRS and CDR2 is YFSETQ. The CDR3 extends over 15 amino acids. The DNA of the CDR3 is TGCGCCAGCAGCTTGGGGGGACAGGCGGGTGAAAAACTGTTTTTT. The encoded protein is CASSLGGQAGEKLFF.

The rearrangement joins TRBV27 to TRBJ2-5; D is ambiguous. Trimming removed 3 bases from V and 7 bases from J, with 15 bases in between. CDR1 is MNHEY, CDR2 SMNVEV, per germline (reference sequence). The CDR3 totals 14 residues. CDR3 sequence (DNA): TGTGCCAGCAGTTTCTGGGCTTCACGAGGGACCCAGTACTTC. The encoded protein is CASSFWASRGTQYF.

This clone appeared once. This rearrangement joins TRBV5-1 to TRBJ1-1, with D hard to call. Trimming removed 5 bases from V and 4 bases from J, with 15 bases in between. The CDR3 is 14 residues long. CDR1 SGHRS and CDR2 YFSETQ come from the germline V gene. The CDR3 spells CASSWRGGSTEAFF. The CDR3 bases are TGCGCCAGCAGTTGGCGGGGAGGGTCCACTGAAGCTTTCTTT.

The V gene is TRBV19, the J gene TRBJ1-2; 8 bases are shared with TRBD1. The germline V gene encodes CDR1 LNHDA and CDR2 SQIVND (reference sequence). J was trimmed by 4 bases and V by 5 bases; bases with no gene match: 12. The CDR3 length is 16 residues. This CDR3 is CASSPRTGFAGYGYTF. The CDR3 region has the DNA TGTGCCAGTAGTCCAAGGACAGGGTTTGCAGGCTATGGCTACACCTTC.

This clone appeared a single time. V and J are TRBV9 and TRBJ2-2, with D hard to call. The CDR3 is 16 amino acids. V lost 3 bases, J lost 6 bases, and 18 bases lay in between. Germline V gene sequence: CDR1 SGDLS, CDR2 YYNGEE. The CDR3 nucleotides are TGTGCCAGCAGCGAGGGTACGTTAAGAATCTCCGGGGAGCTGTTTTTT. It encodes CASSEGTLRISGELFF.

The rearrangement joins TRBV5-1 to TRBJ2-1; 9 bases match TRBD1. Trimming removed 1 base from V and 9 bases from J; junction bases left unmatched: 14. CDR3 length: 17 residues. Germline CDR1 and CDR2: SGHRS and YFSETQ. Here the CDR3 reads CASSLRTVGTGLSEQFF. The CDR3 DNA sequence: TGCGCCAGCAGCTTGAGGACGGTGGGGACAGGGCTCAGTGAGCAGTTCTTC.

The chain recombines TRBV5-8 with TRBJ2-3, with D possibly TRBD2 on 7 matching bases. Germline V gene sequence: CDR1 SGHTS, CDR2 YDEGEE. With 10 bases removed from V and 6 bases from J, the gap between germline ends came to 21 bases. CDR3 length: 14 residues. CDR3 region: CAVAGDTRGDTQYF. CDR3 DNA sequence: TGTGCCGTGGCGGGGGACACACGAGGGGATACGCAGTATTTT.

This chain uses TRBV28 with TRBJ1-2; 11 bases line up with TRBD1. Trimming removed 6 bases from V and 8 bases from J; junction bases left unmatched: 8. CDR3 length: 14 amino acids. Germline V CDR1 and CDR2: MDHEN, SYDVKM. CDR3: CASSRDRGRQGYTF. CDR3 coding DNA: TGTGCCAGCAGCCGGGACAGGGGGAGACAAGGCTACACCTTC.

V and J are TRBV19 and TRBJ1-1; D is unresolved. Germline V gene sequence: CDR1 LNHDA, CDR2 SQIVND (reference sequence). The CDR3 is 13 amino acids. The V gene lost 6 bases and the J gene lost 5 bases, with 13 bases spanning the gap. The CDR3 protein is CASSPFGGTEAFF. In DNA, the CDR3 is TGTGCCAGTAGCCCGTTTGGTGGTACTGAAGCTTTCTTT.